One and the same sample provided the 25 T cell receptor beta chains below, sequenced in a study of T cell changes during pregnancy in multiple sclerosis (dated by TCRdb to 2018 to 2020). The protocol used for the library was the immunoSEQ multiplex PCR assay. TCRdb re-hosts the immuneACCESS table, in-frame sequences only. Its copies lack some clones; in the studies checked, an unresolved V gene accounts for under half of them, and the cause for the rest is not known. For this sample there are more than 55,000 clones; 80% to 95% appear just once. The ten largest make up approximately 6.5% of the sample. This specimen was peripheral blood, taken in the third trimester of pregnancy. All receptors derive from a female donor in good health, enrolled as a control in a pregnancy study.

CDR3 in amino acids: CASSLRGNTEAFF. DNA of the CDR3: TGCGCCAGCAGCTTGAGGGGGAACACTGAAGCTTTCTTT. The chain joins TRBV5-1 to TRBJ1-1, with a possible D match to TRBD1 (5 bases). V lost 1 base to trimming and J lost 1 base, with 5 bases between them. This CDR3 spans 13 amino acids. Germline values: CDR1 SGHRS, CDR2 YFSETQ.

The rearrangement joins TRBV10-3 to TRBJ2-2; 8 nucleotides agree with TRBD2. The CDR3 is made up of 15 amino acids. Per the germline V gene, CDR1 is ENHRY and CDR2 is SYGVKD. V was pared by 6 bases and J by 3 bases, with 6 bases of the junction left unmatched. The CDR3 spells CAISQPGGDTGELFF. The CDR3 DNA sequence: TGTGCCATCAGCCAACCGGGGGGGGACACCGGGGAGCTGTTTTTT.

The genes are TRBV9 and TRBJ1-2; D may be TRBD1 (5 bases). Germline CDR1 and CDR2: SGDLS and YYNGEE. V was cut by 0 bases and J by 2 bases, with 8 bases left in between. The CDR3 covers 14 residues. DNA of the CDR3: TGTGCCAGCAGCGTAGCAGGGAACAACTATGGCTACACCTTC. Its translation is CASSVAGNNYGYTF. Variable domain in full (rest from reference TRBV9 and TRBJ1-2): DSGVTQTPKHLITATGQRVTLRCSPRSGDLSVYWYQQSLDQGLQFLIQYYNGEERAKGNILERFSAQQFPDLHSELNLSSLELGDSALYFCASSVAGNNYGYTFGSGTRLTVV.

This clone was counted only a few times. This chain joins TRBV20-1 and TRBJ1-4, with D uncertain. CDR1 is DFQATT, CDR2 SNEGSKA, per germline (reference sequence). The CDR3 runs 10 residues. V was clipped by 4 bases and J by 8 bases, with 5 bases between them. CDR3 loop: CSAKQEKLFF. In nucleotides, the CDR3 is TGCAGTGCTAAACAGGAAAAACTGTTTTTT.

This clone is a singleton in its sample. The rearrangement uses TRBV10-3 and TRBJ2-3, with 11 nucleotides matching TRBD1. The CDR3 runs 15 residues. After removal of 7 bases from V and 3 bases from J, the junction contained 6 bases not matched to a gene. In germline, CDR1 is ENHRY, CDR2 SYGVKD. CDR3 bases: TGTGCCATCACTTCGGGACAGGGGGAAACAGATACGCAGTATTTT. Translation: CAITSGQGETDTQYF.

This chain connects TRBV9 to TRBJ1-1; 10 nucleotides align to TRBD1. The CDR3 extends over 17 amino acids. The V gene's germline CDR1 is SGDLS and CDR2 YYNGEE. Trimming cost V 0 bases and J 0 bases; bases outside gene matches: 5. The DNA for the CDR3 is TGTGCCAGCAGCGTAGGGGGGACAGGGGTCGTGAACACTGAAGCTTTCTTT. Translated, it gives CASSVGGTGVVNTEAFF.

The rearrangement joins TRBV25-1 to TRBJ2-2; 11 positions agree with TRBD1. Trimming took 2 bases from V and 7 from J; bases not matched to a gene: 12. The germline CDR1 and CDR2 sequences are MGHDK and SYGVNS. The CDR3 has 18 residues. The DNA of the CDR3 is TGTGCCAGCAGTGAAAGTCTTTTGGGGACAGGGGGTTTCGGGGAGCTGTTTTTT. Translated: CASSESLLGTGGFGELFF.

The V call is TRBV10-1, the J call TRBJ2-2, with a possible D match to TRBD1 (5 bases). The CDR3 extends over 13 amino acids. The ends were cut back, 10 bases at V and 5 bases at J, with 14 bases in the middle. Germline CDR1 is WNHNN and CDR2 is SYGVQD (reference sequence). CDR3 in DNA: TGCGCCAACAGCATAACAGGAACCGGGGAGCTGTTTTTT. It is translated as CANSITGTGELFF.

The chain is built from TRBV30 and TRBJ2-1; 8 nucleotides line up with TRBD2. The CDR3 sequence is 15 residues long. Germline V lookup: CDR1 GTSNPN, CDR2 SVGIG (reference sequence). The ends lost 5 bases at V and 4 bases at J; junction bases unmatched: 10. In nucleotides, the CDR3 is TGTGCCTGGGAGGTCGGGGGGGCTTCTTACAATGAGCAGTTCTTC. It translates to CAWEVGGASYNEQFF.

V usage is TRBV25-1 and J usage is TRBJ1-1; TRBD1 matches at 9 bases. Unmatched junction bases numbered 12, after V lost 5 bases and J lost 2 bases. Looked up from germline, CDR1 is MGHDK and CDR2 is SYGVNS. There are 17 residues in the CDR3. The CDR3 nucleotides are TGTGCCAGCAGTCCAAGGGGGACAGGGTCGGTAAACACTGAAGCTTTCTTT. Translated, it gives CASSPRGTGSVNTEAFF.

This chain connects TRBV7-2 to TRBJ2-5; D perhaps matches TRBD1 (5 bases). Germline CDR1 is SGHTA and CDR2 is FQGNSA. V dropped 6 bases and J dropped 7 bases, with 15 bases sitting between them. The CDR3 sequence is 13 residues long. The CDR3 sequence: CASSIGVGRTQYF. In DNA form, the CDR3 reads TGTGCCAGCAGTATAGGGGTGGGGCGGACCCAGTACTTC. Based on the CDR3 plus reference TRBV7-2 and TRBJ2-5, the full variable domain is GAGVSQSPSNKVTEKGKDVELRCDPISGHTALYWYRQSLGQGLEFLIYFQGNSAPDKSGLPSDRFSAERTGGSVSTLTIQRTQQEDSAVYLCASSIGVGRTQYFGPGTRLLVL.

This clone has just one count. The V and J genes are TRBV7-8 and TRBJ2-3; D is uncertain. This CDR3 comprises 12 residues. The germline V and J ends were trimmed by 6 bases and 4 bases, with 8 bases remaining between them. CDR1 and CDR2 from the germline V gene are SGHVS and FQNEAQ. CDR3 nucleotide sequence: TGTGCCAGCAGTCAGAATTCAGATACGCAGTATTTT. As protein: CASSQNSDTQYF.

The CDR3 DNA sequence: TGTGCCAGTAGTATGACAGGGGGGAACACTGAAGCTTTCTTT. This encodes CASSMTGGNTEAFF. This chain joins TRBV19 and TRBJ1-1; 9 nucleotides agree with TRBD1. The CDR3 is 14 amino acids. Germline loops: CDR1 LNHDA, CDR2 SQIVND (reference sequence). Trimming cost V 3 bases and J 1 base; bases outside gene matches: 0.

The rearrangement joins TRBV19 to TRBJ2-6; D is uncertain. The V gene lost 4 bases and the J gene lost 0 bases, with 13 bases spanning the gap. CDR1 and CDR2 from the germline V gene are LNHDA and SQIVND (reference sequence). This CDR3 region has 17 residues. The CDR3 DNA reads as TGTGCCAGTAGTACCTCGACTGAGAGCTCTGGGGCCAACGTCCTGACTTTC. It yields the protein CASSTSTESSGANVLTF.

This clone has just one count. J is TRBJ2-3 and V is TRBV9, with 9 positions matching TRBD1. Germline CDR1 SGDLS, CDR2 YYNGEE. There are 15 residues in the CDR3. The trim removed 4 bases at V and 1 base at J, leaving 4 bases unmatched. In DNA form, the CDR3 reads TGTGCCAGCAGCACCCGGACAGGGGGCACAGATACGCAGTATTTT. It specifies CASSTRTGGTDTQYF. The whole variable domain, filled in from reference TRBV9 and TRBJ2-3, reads DSGVTQTPKHLITATGQRVTLRCSPRSGDLSVYWYQQSLDQGLQFLIQYYNGEERAKGNILERFSAQQFPDLHSELNLSSLELGDSALYFCASSTRTGGTDTQYFGPGTRLTVL.

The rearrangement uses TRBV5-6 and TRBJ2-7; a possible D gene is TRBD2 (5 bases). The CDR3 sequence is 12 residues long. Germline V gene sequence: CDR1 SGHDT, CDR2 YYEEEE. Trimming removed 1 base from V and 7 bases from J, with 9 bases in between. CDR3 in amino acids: CASSLWAGEQYF. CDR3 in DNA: TGTGCCAGCAGCTTGTGGGCGGGTGAGCAGTACTTC.

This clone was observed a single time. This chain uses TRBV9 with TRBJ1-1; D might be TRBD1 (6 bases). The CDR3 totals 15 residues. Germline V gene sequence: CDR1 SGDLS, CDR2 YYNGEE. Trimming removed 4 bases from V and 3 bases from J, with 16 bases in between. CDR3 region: CASSPRGGADTEAFF. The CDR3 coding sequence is TGTGCCAGCAGCCCGCGAGGGGGGGCCGACACTGAAGCTTTCTTT.

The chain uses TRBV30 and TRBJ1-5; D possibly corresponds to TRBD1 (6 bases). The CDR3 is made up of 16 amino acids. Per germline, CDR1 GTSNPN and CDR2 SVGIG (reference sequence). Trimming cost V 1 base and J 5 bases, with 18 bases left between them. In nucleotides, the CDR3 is TGTGCCTGGAGTGGTGGGGCAGGGGCAGCTCATCAGCCCCAGCATTTT. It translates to CAWSGGAGAAHQPQHF. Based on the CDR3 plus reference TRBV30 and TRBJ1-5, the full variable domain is SQTIHQWPATLVQPVGSPLSLECTVEGTSNPNLYWYRQAAGRGLQLLFYSVGIGQISSEVPQNLSASRPQDRQFILSSKKLLLSDSGFYLCAWSGGAGAAHQPQHFGDGTRLSIL.

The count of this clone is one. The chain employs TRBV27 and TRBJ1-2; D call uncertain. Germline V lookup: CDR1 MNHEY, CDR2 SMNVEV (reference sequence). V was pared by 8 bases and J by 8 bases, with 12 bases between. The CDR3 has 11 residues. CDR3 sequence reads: CASRGTRGYTF. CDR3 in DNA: TGTGCCAGCCGGGGAACGAGGGGCTACACCTTC.

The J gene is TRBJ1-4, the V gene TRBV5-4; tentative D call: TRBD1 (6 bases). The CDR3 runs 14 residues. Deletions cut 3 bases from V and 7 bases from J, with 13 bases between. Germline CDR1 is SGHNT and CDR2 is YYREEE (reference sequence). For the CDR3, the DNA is TGTGCCAGCAGCTCAATCATAGGGGGTGAAAAACTGTTTTTT. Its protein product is CASSSIIGGEKLFF. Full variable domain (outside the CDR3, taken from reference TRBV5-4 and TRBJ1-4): ETGVTQSPTHLIKTRGQQVTLRCSSQSGHNTVSWYQQALGQGPQFIFQYYREEENGRGNFPPRFSGLQFPNYSSELNVNALELDDSALYLCASSSIIGGEKLFFGSGTQLSVL.

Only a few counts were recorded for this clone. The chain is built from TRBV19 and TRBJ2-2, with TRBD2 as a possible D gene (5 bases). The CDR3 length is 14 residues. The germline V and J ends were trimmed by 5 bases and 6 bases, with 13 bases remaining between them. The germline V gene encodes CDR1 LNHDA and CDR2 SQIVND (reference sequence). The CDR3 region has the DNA TGTGCCAGTAGTGCCAGCGGATTCGCCGGGGAGCTGTTTTTT. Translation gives CASSASGFAGELFF.

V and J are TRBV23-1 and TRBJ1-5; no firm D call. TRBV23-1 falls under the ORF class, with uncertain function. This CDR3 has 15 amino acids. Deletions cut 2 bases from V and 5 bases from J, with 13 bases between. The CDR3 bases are TGCGCCAGCAGTCAAAGGGAGTACGGCTATCAGCCCCAGCATTTT. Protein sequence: CASSQREYGYQPQHF.

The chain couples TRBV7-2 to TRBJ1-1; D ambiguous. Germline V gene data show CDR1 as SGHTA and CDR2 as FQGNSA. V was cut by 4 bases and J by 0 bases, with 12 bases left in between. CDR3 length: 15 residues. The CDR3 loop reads CASSSGVGLNTEAFF. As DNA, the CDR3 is TGTGCCAGCAGCTCCGGGGTGGGGTTGAACACTGAAGCTTTCTTT.

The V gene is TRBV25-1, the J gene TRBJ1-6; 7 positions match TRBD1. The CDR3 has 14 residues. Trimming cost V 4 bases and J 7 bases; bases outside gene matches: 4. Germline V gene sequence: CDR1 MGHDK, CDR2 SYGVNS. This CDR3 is CASSGLQGNSPLHF. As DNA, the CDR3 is TGTGCCAGCAGTGGCCTACAGGGGAATTCACCCCTCCACTTT.

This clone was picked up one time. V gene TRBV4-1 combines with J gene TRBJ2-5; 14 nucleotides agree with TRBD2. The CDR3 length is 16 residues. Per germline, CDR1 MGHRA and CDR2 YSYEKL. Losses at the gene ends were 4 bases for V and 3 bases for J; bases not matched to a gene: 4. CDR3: CASSPGLAGVKETQYF. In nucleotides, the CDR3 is TGCGCCAGCAGCCCGGGACTAGCGGGAGTAAAAGAGACCCAGTACTTC.